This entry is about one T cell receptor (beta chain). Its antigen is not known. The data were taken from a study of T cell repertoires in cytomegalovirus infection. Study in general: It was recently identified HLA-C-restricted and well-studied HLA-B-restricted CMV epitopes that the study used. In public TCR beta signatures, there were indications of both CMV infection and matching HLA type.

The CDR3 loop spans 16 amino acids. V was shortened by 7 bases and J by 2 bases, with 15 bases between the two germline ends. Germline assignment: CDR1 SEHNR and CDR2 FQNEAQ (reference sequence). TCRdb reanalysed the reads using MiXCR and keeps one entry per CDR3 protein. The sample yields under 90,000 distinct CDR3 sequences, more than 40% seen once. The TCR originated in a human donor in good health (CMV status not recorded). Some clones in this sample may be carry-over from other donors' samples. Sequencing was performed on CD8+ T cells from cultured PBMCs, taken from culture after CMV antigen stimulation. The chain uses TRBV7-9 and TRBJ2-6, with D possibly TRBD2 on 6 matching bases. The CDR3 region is CASTQRGTPGANVLTF. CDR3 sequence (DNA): TGTGCCAGCACCCAACGGGGGACGCCTGGGGCCAACGTCCTGACTTTC.